The entry below gives a single TCR beta chain sequence along with its context. This sample is part of a study of blood T cell repertoires in COVID-19. Turning to the study itself: COVID-19 samples, acute and convalescent, were from the United States, Italy and Spain. The cDNA or gDNA used as material had been derived from T cells, B-cell-depleted T cells, or PBMCs.

CDR3 length equals 14 residues. The V gene end was trimmed by 6 bases and the J gene end by 5 bases; junction bases not matched to a gene: 9. The germline V gene encodes CDR1 SGHVS and CDR2 FQNEAQ. Only in-frame clones appear in the TCRdb table, and some are missing; sequencing was by immunoSEQ multiplex PCR. The sample has more than 110,000 clones, roughly 73% seen once; the top ten hold 9% to 10%. Specimen: peripheral blood. This TCR derives from a woman aged 45-65 years with active or convalescent COVID-19. V is TRBV7-8 and J is TRBJ2-7, with TRBD2 matching over 8 bases. CDR3 region: CASRRGGSENEQYF. CDR3 coding DNA: TGTGCCAGCAGACGGGGGGGGAGTGAGAACGAGCAGTACTTC.